The source of this T cell receptor beta chain is a study of neurological immune-mediated disorders. Study outcomes and limitations: Among expanded clones, no CDR3 amino acid sequences were shared across subjects, a pattern suggesting private repertoires in all groups.

TCRdb itself ran the 5' RACE reads through MiXCR, one entry per CDR3 protein. Found here are some 29,000 distinct CDR3 sequences, roughly 12% of them singletons; the top ten hold 6% to 8%. This clonotype was found many times. As yet, its antigen is unknown. The V end lost 3 bases, the J end lost 5 bases, and 19 bases lay between the germline ends. Germline assignment: CDR1 DFQATT and CDR2 SNEGSKA (reference sequence). The CDR3 is 15 residues long. The receptor comes from a man aged 55 to 70 in good health. The V gene is TRBV20-1, the J gene TRBJ1-2, with D perhaps matching TRBD1 (6 bases). Input material: PBMCs. The DNA of the CDR3 is TGCAGTGCTAGTGAACTACTGACAGGTTCTTATGGCTACACCTTC. Protein: CSASELLTGSYGYTF.